The 15 T cell receptor beta chains in this list originate from one sample, sequenced in a study of blood T cell repertoires in COVID-19. Using immunoSEQ multiplex PCR, the repertoire was profiled, and TCRdb retains in-frame clones only, with some absent. This table holds approximately 200,000 clones, 80% to 90% found once. Sequencing was done on a sample of peripheral blood. The receptor source for this set is a man between 45 and 60 years old with acute or convalescent COVID-19.

The rearrangement uses TRBV19 and TRBJ1-1; 9 positions agree with TRBD1. V dropped 7 bases and J dropped 5; count of bases not matched to a gene: 14. This CDR3 region has 16 residues. From germline, CDR1 is LNHDA and CDR2 SQIVND (reference sequence). CDR3 region: CASNAPTTGGETEAFF. The CDR3 DNA follows: TGTGCCAGTAATGCTCCCACGACAGGGGGGGAAACTGAAGCTTTCTTT.

J is TRBJ2-7 and V is TRBV5-1; D gene ambiguous. The CDR3 spans 13 residues. Trimming pared 4 bases from V and 2 bases from J, leaving 10 bases between. The V gene's germline CDR1 is SGHRS and CDR2 YFSETQ. The CDR3 loop reads CASSPGAAYEQYF. The CDR3 nucleotides read TGCGCCAGCAGCCCCGGAGCAGCCTACGAGCAGTACTTC.

This clone has a handful of counts. This specimen includes other DNA sequences encoding the same CDR3. This chain connects TRBV18 to TRBJ1-5; D is ambiguous. Germline V gives CDR1 KGHSH, CDR2 LQKENI. V shed 3 bases and J shed 4 bases, with 7 bases lying between them. The length of the CDR3 is 13 residues. CDR3 amino acids: CASSPSRNQPQHF. CDR3 in DNA: TGTGCCAGCTCACCCTCCAGGAATCAGCCCCAGCATTTT.

V usage is TRBV6-5 and J usage is TRBJ1-5; the D gene is possibly TRBD1 (6 bases). The germline gives CDR1 MNHEY, CDR2 SVGAGI. CDR3 length: 15 residues. Trimming shortened V by 5 bases and J by 0 bases, and 11 bases separated the two germline ends. The CDR3 DNA reads TGTGCCAGCAGTACTACAGGGAGTAGCAATCAGCCCCAGCATTTT. This translates into CASSTTGSSNQPQHF.

J is TRBJ2-3 and V is TRBV7-8; no clear D gene. This CDR3 has 14 residues. Germline assignment: CDR1 SGHVS and CDR2 FQNEAQ. V dropped 1 base and J dropped 6 bases, with 11 bases sitting between them. The CDR3 sequence is CASSLVPGSDTQYF. The CDR3 DNA sequence: TGTGCCAGCAGCTTAGTCCCCGGGTCGGATACGCAGTATTTT.

This chain links TRBV6-6 with TRBJ2-1, with TRBD1 matching 7 bases. Germline V gene lookup returns CDR1 MNHNY and CDR2 SVGAGI (reference sequence). The CDR3 loop spans 14 amino acids. J gave up 5 bases and V 8 bases, and 9 bases lay outside the gene matches. CDR3 DNA: TGTGCCAGCGAGATGAGGGGGCTTAACAATGAGCAGTTCTTC. It specifies CASEMRGLNNEQFF.

The chain joins TRBV12-5 to TRBJ2-7; weak D call: TRBD1 (6 bases). Trimming shortened V by 3 bases and J by 6 bases, and 12 bases separated the two germline ends. This CDR3 is built from 13 residues. From germline, CDR1 is LGHNT and CDR2 FRNRAP. CDR3 amino acids: CASGLDQGSEQYF. The CDR3 DNA sequence: TGTGCTAGTGGTTTAGATCAGGGGAGCGAGCAGTACTTC.

J is TRBJ2-5 and V is TRBV3-1 (or the pseudogene TRBV3-2); TRBD2 might be the D (7 bases). The V end was cut by 0 bases, the J end by 8 bases, with 16 bases between. This CDR3 has 15 residues. The germline V gene has CDR1 LGHDT and CDR2 YNNKEL (reference sequence). CDR3 protein: CASSQDRRGGLTQYF. Here the CDR3 DNA reads TGTGCCAGCAGCCAAGATCGGAGGGGGGGTCTTACCCAGTACTTC.

The V and J genes are TRBV3-1 (or the pseudogene TRBV3-2) and TRBJ2-7, with 11 bases identical to TRBD1. Germline V CDR1 and CDR2: LGHDT, YNNKEL (reference sequence). V gave up 4 bases and J gave up 3 bases; unmatched junction bases: 8. The CDR3 loop spans 16 amino acids. This CDR3 reads CASSPTPGQGGYEQYF. The CDR3, as DNA: TGTGCCAGCAGCCCGACACCGGGACAGGGGGGCTACGAGCAGTACTTC.

The CDR3 nucleotides are TGTGCCAGTAGTAAAGGGGACAGCGGGCGCATTAATTCACCCCTCCACTTT. It encodes CASSKGDSGRINSPLHF. The chain couples TRBV19 to TRBJ1-6; 7 bases line up with TRBD1. V was pared by 4 bases and J by 6 bases, with 12 bases of the junction left unmatched. CDR1 and CDR2 from the germline V gene are LNHDA and SQIVND (reference sequence). This CDR3 region has 17 residues. The full variable domain, its missing parts supplied by reference TRBV19 and TRBJ1-6, is DGGITQSPKYLFRKEGQNVTLSCEQNLNHDAMYWYRQDPGQGLRLIYYSQIVNDFQKGDIAEGYSVSREKKESFPLTVTSAQKNPTAFYLCASSKGDSGRINSPLHFGNGTRLTVT.

This clone was counted only a few times. V and J are TRBV12-5 and TRBJ1-5, with D perhaps matching TRBD1 (5 bases). CDR1 is LGHNT, CDR2 FRNRAP, per germline. Trimming pared 3 bases from V and 5 bases from J, leaving 8 bases between. This CDR3 comprises 13 residues. CDR3 protein: CASGFGGDQPQHF. The CDR3 DNA follows: TGTGCTAGTGGTTTTGGGGGGGATCAGCCCCAGCATTTT.

The chain joins TRBV7-9 to TRBJ2-1; D may be TRBD2 (5 bases). CDR1 is SEHNR and CDR2 is FQNEAQ in the germline V gene (reference sequence). This CDR3 contains 14 residues. V shed 3 bases and J shed 4 bases, with 10 bases lying between them. This chain's CDR3 is CASSFGPGYNEQFF. The CDR3, as DNA: TGTGCCAGCAGCTTTGGACCGGGGTACAATGAGCAGTTCTTC. Full variable domain (rest looked up from reference TRBV7-9 and TRBJ2-1): DTGVSQNPRHKITKRGQNVTFRCDPISEHNRLYWYRQTLGQGPEFLTYFQNEAQLEKSRLLSDRFSAERPKGSFSTLEIQRTEQGDSAMYLCASSFGPGYNEQFFGPGTRLTVL.

CDR3 sequence reads: CASTLVGGYGYTF. CDR3 DNA sequence: TGTGCCAGCACCCTAGTGGGGGGCTATGGCTACACCTTC. The chain links TRBV6-5 to TRBJ1-2; TRBD1 is a possible D gene (5 bases). The V and J ends lost 7 bases and 4 bases respectively, with 13 bases between them. Germline values: CDR1 MNHEY, CDR2 SVGAGI. This CDR3 spans 13 amino acids.

The chain links TRBV25-1 to TRBJ2-1; D is possibly TRBD1 (6 bases). The germline CDR1 and CDR2 sequences are MGHDK and SYGVNS. There are 16 residues in the CDR3. Deletions cut 5 bases from V and 2 bases from J, with 16 bases between. This chain's CDR3 is CASSQNTGRPYNEQFF. CDR3 bases: TGTGCCAGCAGTCAAAATACAGGGCGTCCCTACAATGAGCAGTTCTTC.

This clone was counted a single time. The rearrangement links TRBV27 to TRBJ1-6; D is ambiguous. The germline V gene has CDR1 MNHEY and CDR2 SMNVEV (reference sequence). Trimming cost V 6 bases and J 8 bases, with 8 bases left between them. The CDR3 length is 12 residues. The CDR3 nucleotides read TGTGCCAGCAGCTTCCCTGATTCACCCCTCCACTTT. Its translation is CASSFPDSPLHF.